The clone carrying this T cell receptor (beta chain) was observed a handful of times. Its target is not known. Germline-derived CDR1 and CDR2 are SNHLY and FYNNEI. V lost 1 base and J lost 3, with 9 bases in between. The CDR3 contains 14 residues. These data come from a study of T cells after yellow fever vaccination. Study-wide results and limits: The secondary response was weaker but peaked faster, day 5 versus 15. Most clones from primary vaccination resurfaced after the booster (roughly 96% CD4, about 91% CD8). From the bulk population, abundant clonotypes could contaminate and appear within FACS-sorted repertoires.

A 5'RACE template-switching step, the method used to make TCR cDNA, added a universal primer site and UMIs. TCRdb re-called the 5' RACE reads with MiXCR, one entry per CDR3 protein. The data hold around 300,000 distinct CDR3 sequences, with approximately 12% observed a single time. Sequenced here: CD4+ T cells sorted from PBMCs, sampled 45 days after the yellow fever booster vaccination. The chain employs TRBV2 and TRBJ1-1, with D uncertain. This TCR was sampled from a man aged 30-40 years who received the YFV17D yellow fever vaccine. The CDR3 coding sequence is TGTGCCAGCAGTGAAGGGGAGGGATACACTGAAGCTTTCTTT. It translates to CASSEGEGYTEAFF.